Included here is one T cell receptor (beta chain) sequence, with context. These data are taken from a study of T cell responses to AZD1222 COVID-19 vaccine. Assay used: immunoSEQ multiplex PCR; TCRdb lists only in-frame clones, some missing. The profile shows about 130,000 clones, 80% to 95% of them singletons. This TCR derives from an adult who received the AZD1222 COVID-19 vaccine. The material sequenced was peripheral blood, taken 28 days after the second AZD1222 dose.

The CDR3 is CASSPGGTGNQPQHF. The CDR3 DNA sequence: TGTGCCAGCAGCCCGGGGGGGACAGGCAATCAGCCCCAGCATTTT. The chain employs TRBV6-5 and TRBJ1-5; 7 nucleotides line up with TRBD1. The CDR3 extends over 15 amino acids. J gave up 2 bases and V 6 bases, and 7 bases lay outside the gene matches. The germline V gene encodes CDR1 MNHEY and CDR2 SVGAGI.